The 10 T cell receptor beta chains below were found in one sample sequenced in a study of identical twins. Using its own MiXCR run on the 5' RACE reads, TCRdb lists one record per CDR3 protein. Of 500,000 to 650,000 distinct CDR3 sequences in the sample, roughly 7.1% are singletons; the top ten hold approximately 1.5%. These data were also filed under a second study, of yellow fever vaccine responses in identical twins.

Sequenced material: PBMCs. The receptors were gathered from a woman younger than 30 in good health.

This rearrangement joins TRBV5-1 to TRBJ2-2; D tentatively fits TRBD1 or TRBD2 (5 bases each). This CDR3 comprises 20 residues. The V end was cut by 0 bases, the J end by 6 bases, with 27 bases between. Germline CDR1 and CDR2: SGHRS and YFSETQ. The DNA of the CDR3 is TGCGCCAGCAGCTTGGCGGCAGGGACCTTCGTAAGGGTTAGTGCCGGGGAGCTGTTTTTT. Its translation is CASSLAAGTFVRVSAGELFF.

The gene calls are TRBV6-5 and TRBJ2-1, with 13 bases lining up with TRBD2. The germline CDR1 and CDR2 sequences are MNHEY and SVGAGI. The CDR3 has 16 residues. The V and J ends lost 4 bases and 8 bases, in that order; junction bases with no gene match: 8. In DNA form, the CDR3 reads TGTGCCAGCAGTTTTGCGGGACTAGCGGGATTGGATGAGCAGTTCTTC. Amino acids: CASSFAGLAGLDEQFF.

The chain combines TRBV10-1 with TRBJ2-2; D call uncertain. Germline values: CDR1 WNHNN, CDR2 SYGVQD (reference sequence). V gave up 1 base and J gave up 6 bases, with 3 bases separating them. The CDR3 runs 12 residues. The CDR3 here is CASSELPGELFF. The CDR3, as DNA: TGCGCCAGCAGTGAGTTACCCGGGGAGCTGTTTTTT.

This chain joins TRBV15 and TRBJ2-3; D is unclear. The CDR3 is 18 amino acids. V was pared by 0 bases and J by 1 base, with 17 bases between. Germline V gene lookup returns CDR1 LNHNV and CDR2 YYDKDF (reference sequence). CDR3 DNA: TGTGCCACCAGCAGAGACCAGCCCCTTCTGATCGGCACAGATACGCAGTATTTT. Protein product: CATSRDQPLLIGTDTQYF.

This clonotype was seen a handful of times. This rearrangement joins TRBV7-9 to TRBJ1-1, with D possibly TRBD1 on 6 matching bases. From germline, CDR1 is SEHNR and CDR2 FQNEAQ (reference sequence). Deletions cut 1 base from V and 10 bases from J, with 10 bases between. This CDR3 contains 12 residues. CDR3 bases: TGTGCCAGCAGCTTAGATGGCAGGGGAGCTTTCTTT. Residues: CASSLDGRGAFF.

This rearrangement joins TRBV5-1 to TRBJ2-3; the match to TRBD2 covers 12 bases. Trimming took 4 bases from V and 3 from J; bases not matched to a gene: 6. Germline CDR1 reads SGHRS; CDR2 reads YFSETQ. The CDR3 is 16 amino acids. The CDR3 is CASSRLAGDITDTQYF. In nucleotides, the CDR3 is TGCGCCAGCAGCCGACTAGCGGGAGATATAACAGATACGCAGTATTTT.

The DNA for the CDR3 is TGCGCCAGCAGCCAATTCTGGGGAGCATCCTACGAGCAGTACGTC. It codes for CASSQFWGASYEQYV. This chain links TRBV4-1 with TRBJ2-7; tentatively, D is TRBD2 (5 bases). There are 15 residues in the CDR3. Germline V lookup: CDR1 MGHRA, CDR2 YSYEKL. The V end lost 2 bases, the J end lost 1 base, and 12 bases lay between the germline ends.

The chain combines TRBV19 with TRBJ2-2, with 10 nucleotides matching TRBD1. V shed 7 bases and J 5 bases; nucleotides not matched to a gene: 7. The CDR3 is 15 residues long. The germline V gene has CDR1 LNHDA and CDR2 SQIVND (reference sequence). This CDR3 reads CASTPRDRGTGELFF. As DNA, the CDR3 is TGTGCCAGTACTCCCCGGGACAGGGGAACCGGGGAGCTGTTTTTT.

This clonotype was seen only a few times. The V and J genes are TRBV27 and TRBJ2-3; 10 positions match TRBD2. The CDR3 has 15 residues. CDR1 is MNHEY, CDR2 SMNVEV, per germline (reference sequence). V lost 10 bases to trimming and J lost 2 bases; unmatched junction nucleotides: 9. The CDR3 here is CATTDGLAATDTQYF. In DNA form, the CDR3 reads TGTGCCACTACGGACGGACTAGCGGCCACAGATACGCAGTATTTT.

The rearrangement uses TRBV2 and TRBJ2-7; D gene ambiguous. Trimming pared 2 bases from V and 2 bases from J, leaving 7 bases between. This CDR3 spans 13 amino acids. Germline CDR1 reads SNHLY; CDR2 reads FYNNEI. The chain's CDR3 is CASSERPAYEQYF. Written as DNA, the CDR3 is TGTGCCAGCAGTGAAAGGCCAGCCTACGAGCAGTACTTC.